This T cell receptor (beta chain) derives from a study of T-cell reconstitution after alpha-beta-depleted transplantation in children. Preparation of the TCRbeta library involved a method that used unique molecular identifiers. Each CDR3 protein gets one entry after TCRdb re-called the PCR reads with MiXCR. The table has 350,000 to 400,000 distinct CDR3 sequences, about a fifth seen once; the top ten hold approximately 3.8%. This clonotype was observed a few times. CDR3 size: 16 residues. Trimming left V 8 bases short and J 8 bases short, with 25 bases between. The sequenced sample was PBMCs from the stem cell graft donor, obtained from the stem cell graft. This sequence was found in a human donor who donated a stem cell graft to a child with acute myeloid leukemia. The chain employs TRBV12-3 or TRBV12-4 and TRBJ2-4, with D tentatively TRBD1 or TRBD2 (5 bases each). The CDR3 DNA reads as TGTGCCAGCGGTGGGGGAACAGCCGGTGGTGGGGACATTCAGTACTTC. This encodes CASGGGTAGGGDIQYF.